The next 30 T cell receptor beta chains were all read from a single sample in a study of spatial heterogeneity in lung cancer (dated by TCRdb to 2018 to 2020). The protocol used for the library was 5' RACE. Sequenced on a NextSeq 500. The raw public data were reprocessed by TCRdb itself: fastp quality trimming at Q25, MiXCR clonotype calling, in-frame beta chains only. Rows matching on CDR3 protein sequence are summarized as one entry with the most common DNA and genes. This sample is represented by about 10,000 distinct CDR3 sequences; 10% of them were singletons. The ten largest clones capture around 35% of the sample. The sample's time point label, in plain terms: blood at routine non-recurrence follow-up after resection. The input for sequencing was PBMCs, taken at follow-up. The receptors were sampled from a female donor with early-stage non-small cell lung cancer.

This clonotype was detected many times. The CDR3 loop is CASSSRGGGELFF. Written as DNA, the CDR3 is TGTGCCAGCAGCTCCCGGGGAGGCGGGGAGCTGTTTTTT. This chain connects TRBV11-2 to TRBJ2-2, with D maybe TRBD2 (6 bases). Germline values: CDR1 SGHAT, CDR2 FQNNGV. The CDR3 consists of 13 residues. V lost 4 bases to trimming and J lost 7 bases, with 10 bases between them.

This clonotype was recorded at least ten times. CDR3 region: CSARDQEWTTFYEQYF. As DNA, the CDR3 is TGCAGTGCTAGAGATCAAGAATGGACAACCTTCTACGAGCAGTACTTC. The chain recombines TRBV20-1 with TRBJ2-7, with D perhaps TRBD1 (5 bases). Deletions cut 0 bases from V and 3 bases from J, with 18 bases between. The CDR3 covers 16 residues. The germline CDR1 and CDR2 sequences are DFQATT and SNEGSKA (reference sequence).

This clonotype was seen at least ten times. V and J are TRBV6-5 and TRBJ2-7; 10 bases are shared with TRBD2. V lost 8 bases and J lost 3; bases outside the gene matches: 4. The CDR3 loop spans 13 amino acids. Germline V gene sequence: CDR1 MNHEY, CDR2 SVGAGI. The CDR3 nucleotides are TGTGCCAGCTCACTAGCGGGGAACTACGAGCAGTACTTC. This codes for CASSLAGNYEQYF.

The chain has TRBV5-8 and TRBJ1-2; the D gene is possibly TRBD1 (6 bases). Trimming left V 4 bases short and J 7 bases short, with 20 bases between. Germline CDR1 reads SGHTS; CDR2 reads YDEGEE. The CDR3 has 15 amino acids. CDR3 sequence: CASSPEGRPRGGYTF. The DNA for the CDR3 is TGTGCCAGCAGCCCCGAGGGTCGCCCCAGGGGTGGCTACACCTTC.

The CDR3 here is CASSTTGVNYGYTF. The CDR3 coding sequence is TGTGCCAGCAGCACTACAGGGGTTAACTATGGCTACACCTTC. This chain links TRBV9 with TRBJ1-2, with TRBD1 matching over 7 bases. J gave up 1 base and V 4 bases, and 4 bases lay outside the gene matches. Germline V gene lookup returns CDR1 SGDLS and CDR2 YYNGEE. This CDR3 region has 14 residues.

This clonotype showed up just a few times. The rearrangement links TRBV6-5 to TRBJ2-1; TRBD2 is a possible D gene (5 bases). CDR1 is MNHEY and CDR2 is SVGAGI in the germline V gene. The V end lost 7 bases, the J end lost 0 bases, and 13 bases lay between the germline ends. The CDR3 loop spans 15 amino acids. The CDR3 DNA reads TGTGCCAGCAAAGGACTCCCAAACTCCTACAATGAGCAGTTCTTC. The encoded protein is CASKGLPNSYNEQFF.

This clonotype was counted many times. V and J are TRBV10-2 and TRBJ2-6; TRBD2 matches 8 bases. Trimming at V came to 6 bases and at J to 0 bases, leaving 4 bases not matched to a gene. The CDR3 is made up of 16 amino acids. CDR1 is WSHSY and CDR2 is SAAADI in the germline V gene. CDR3 residues: CASRTGGSSGANVLTF. For the CDR3, the DNA is TGCGCCAGCAGGACGGGGGGGAGCTCTGGGGCCAACGTCCTGACTTTC.

This clonotype was seen repeatedly, ten times or more. This chain links TRBV7-9 with TRBJ2-5; tentatively, D is TRBD2 (6 bases). With 8 bases removed from V and 2 bases from J, the gap between germline ends came to 15 bases. This CDR3 is 14 amino acids long. In germline, CDR1 is SEHNR, CDR2 FQNEAQ (reference sequence). CDR3 bases: TGTGCCAGCGGTAAACTCGGGAGTCAAGAGACCCAGTACTTC. Its protein product is CASGKLGSQETQYF.

This clonotype ranks as medium-sized. V usage is TRBV6-2 or TRBV6-3 and J usage is TRBJ2-2; TRBD1 aligns across 8 bases. The CDR3 consists of 15 residues. Germline trimming cut 6 bases from V and 4 bases from J; bases unmatched to any gene: 7. Germline V gene lookup returns CDR1 MNHEY and CDR2 SVGEGT. This CDR3 reads CASSPGQVLTGELFF. DNA of the CDR3: TGTGCCAGCAGCCCGGGACAGGTCCTCACCGGGGAGCTGTTTTTT.

This clonotype occurred many times. This chain connects TRBV12-3 or TRBV12-4 to TRBJ2-1; TRBD2 aligns across 7 bases. With V trimmed by 6 bases and J by 3 bases, 8 bases remained unmatched. This CDR3 contains 15 residues. CDR3 DNA sequence: TGTGCCAGCAGGAAGAGCGGGGCTAACTACAATGAGCAGTTCTTC. As protein: CASRKSGANYNEQFF.

Within the sample, this clonotype is medium-sized (0.01 to 0.1%). The chain links TRBV9 to TRBJ2-5, with D tentatively TRBD1 or TRBD2 (6 bases each). Trimming took off 3 bases at V and 4 bases at J, with 7 bases between the two ends. This CDR3 comprises 12 residues. Germline V gene lookup returns CDR1 SGDLS and CDR2 YYNGEE. The CDR3 spells CASSEGGETQYF. The CDR3 DNA sequence: TGTGCCAGCAGCGAGGGGGGAGAGACCCAGTACTTC.

This clonotype was seen repeatedly, ten times or more. The chain combines TRBV5-1 with TRBJ2-2; 11 nucleotides agree with TRBD2. CDR3 length equals 16 residues. Looked up from germline, CDR1 is SGHRS and CDR2 is YFSETQ. V was clipped by 4 bases and J by 5 bases; unmatched bases: 7. The CDR3 sequence is CASSPLSGRGTGELFF. The CDR3 DNA reads as TGCGCCAGCAGCCCGCTTAGCGGGAGGGGGACCGGGGAGCTGTTTTTT.

This chain uses TRBV11-1 with TRBJ2-5; D possibly matches TRBD1 or TRBD2 (5 bases each). The CDR3 totals 13 residues. V shed 5 bases and J shed 5 bases, with 12 bases lying between them. Germline V gene lookup returns CDR1 SGHAT and CDR2 FQDESV (reference sequence). Here the CDR3 reads CASSHPGAETQYF. CDR3 nucleotides: TGTGCCAGCAGCCACCCCGGGGCTGAGACCCAGTACTTC.

This clonotype was observed many times. This rearrangement joins TRBV20-1 to TRBJ1-2, with D possibly being TRBD1 (5 bases). Germline lookup yields CDR1 DFQATT and CDR2 SNEGSKA (reference sequence). Trimming stripped 7 bases from V and 5 bases from J, with 17 bases between. CDR3 size: 13 residues. The CDR3 protein is CSVGSPGGYGYTF. The CDR3 DNA reads as TGCAGTGTTGGCAGCCCCGGGGGATATGGCTACACCTTC.

This clonotype was seen many times. The chain is built from TRBV2 and TRBJ1-6; the D gene is possibly TRBD1 (6 bases). This CDR3 has 15 residues. Per the germline V gene, CDR1 is SNHLY and CDR2 is FYNNEI. Trimming took off 4 bases at V and 7 bases at J, with 14 bases between the two ends. As DNA, the CDR3 is TGTGCCAGCAGTGTTGAGACAGGAGGGAATTCACCCCTCCACTTT. This gives the protein CASSVETGGNSPLHF.

This clonotype was found many times. The chain joins TRBV24-1 to TRBJ2-1; 8 bases fit TRBD1. The J segment lost 2 bases and the V segment lost 4 bases, leaving 6 bases of the junction unmatched. Germline-derived CDR1 and CDR2 are KGHDR and SFDVKD. The CDR3 has 16 amino acids. CDR3 loop: CATSDPDRGPYNEQFF. The CDR3 bases are TGTGCCACCAGTGACCCAGACAGGGGCCCCTACAATGAGCAGTTCTTC.

The V call is TRBV29-1, the J call TRBJ1-1, with a possible D match to TRBD1 (5 bases). The CDR3 runs to 14 residues. The germline V and J ends were trimmed by 7 bases and 6 bases, with 21 bases remaining between them. Germline assignment: CDR1 SQVTM and CDR2 ANQGSEA. As DNA, the CDR3 is TGCAGCGCTTACCCGACAGAGACCCCGGCTGAAGCTTTCTTT. It yields the protein CSAYPTETPAEAFF.

This clonotype was counted many times. This chain uses TRBV19 with TRBJ2-5; 7 positions agree with TRBD1. Germline V gene sequence: CDR1 LNHDA, CDR2 SQIVND (reference sequence). V lost 2 bases to trimming and J lost 2 bases; unmatched junction nucleotides: 2. The CDR3 extends over 14 amino acids. CDR3 in amino acids: CASSIWGQQETQYF. As DNA, the CDR3 is TGTGCCAGTAGTATATGGGGACAGCAAGAGACCCAGTACTTC.

Note on this clonotype: The junction departs from germline at one end; a sequencing error may be responsible. J is TRBJ2-1 and V is TRBV7-7; D is unclear. The CDR3 contains 15 residues. CDR1 is SSHAT, CDR2 FNYEAQ, per germline (reference sequence). The CDR3 sequence: CASSRSPGPYNEQFF. For the CDR3, the DNA is TGTGCTAGCAGCCGGTCGCCCGGGCCCTACAATGAGCAGTTCTTC.

This chain connects TRBV5-1 to TRBJ1-4; 12 bases map to TRBD1. J lost 7 bases, V lost 3 bases, and 10 bases had no gene match. The CDR3 has 17 amino acids. Per germline, CDR1 SGHRS and CDR2 YFSETQ. The CDR3 coding sequence is TGCGCCAGCAGCTACCGGGACAGGGGGCGCGCTGGTGAAAAACTGTTTTTT. Protein sequence: CASSYRDRGRAGEKLFF.

This clonotype was seen many times. This chain uses TRBV7-7 with TRBJ2-1, with D perhaps matching TRBD2 (5 bases). V shed 6 bases and J shed 1 base, with 19 bases lying between them. CDR1 is SSHAT, CDR2 FNYEAQ, per germline (reference sequence). The CDR3 is made up of 17 amino acids. The DNA for the CDR3 is TGTGCCAGCAGTCCATCAAGTTCCTCGGGGTCCTACAATGAGCAGTTCTTC. Amino acids: CASSPSSSSGSYNEQFF.

The table lists this clonotype with many counts. The rearrangement uses TRBV4-2 and TRBJ2-7, with a possible D match to TRBD2 (6 bases). The CDR3 has 14 residues. From germline, CDR1 is LGHNA and CDR2 YNFKEQ. V lost 0 bases and J 5 bases, leaving 11 bases between the germline ends. DNA of the CDR3: TGTGCCAGCAGCCAAGAGCCCCGGGGGAACGAGCAGTACTTC. Amino acids: CASSQEPRGNEQYF.

This clonotype was detected ten times or more. J is TRBJ2-5 and V is TRBV27, with 8 bases identical to TRBD1. V lost 5 bases, J lost 4 bases, and 12 bases stayed unmatched. Germline values: CDR1 MNHEY, CDR2 SMNVEV (reference sequence). The CDR3 spans 16 residues. The DNA of the CDR3 is TGTGCCAGCAGTCCACCCCTGGCCAGGGGGCCAGAGACCCAGTACTTC. Encoded protein: CASSPPLARGPETQYF.

This clonotype was detected ten times or more. This chain links TRBV20-1 with TRBJ1-5, with D unresolved. This CDR3 is 15 amino acids long. Trimming left V 0 bases short and J 1 base short, with 10 bases between. Germline V gene data show CDR1 as DFQATT and CDR2 as SNEGSKA (reference sequence). CDR3 protein: CSARDSGRSNQPQHF. The CDR3 nucleotides are TGCAGTGCTAGAGATTCTGGCAGGAGCAATCAGCCCCAGCATTTT.

This clonotype was found many times. V is TRBV20-1 and J is TRBJ2-1; 7 bases line up with TRBD2. This CDR3 is 15 amino acids long. With V trimmed by 5 bases and J by 0 bases, 7 bases remained unmatched. Germline CDR1 DFQATT, CDR2 SNEGSKA (reference sequence). CDR3 coding DNA: TGCAGTGCTTCCGGGAGGATCAGCTCCTACAATGAGCAGTTCTTC. Translating gives CSASGRISSYNEQFF.

This clonotype was recorded many times. The chain joins TRBV12-3 or TRBV12-4 to TRBJ2-3, with D possibly being TRBD1 (6 bases). This CDR3 spans 15 amino acids. V was trimmed by 3 bases and J by 7 bases, leaving 17 bases between them. The CDR3 DNA sequence: TGTGCCAGCAGTTTGAGGGGGTCGGGGCGGCATACGCAGTATTTT. Protein: CASSLRGSGRHTQYF.

In its sample, this clonotype was seen many times. The chain uses TRBV7-9 and TRBJ1-1, with a tentative D call TRBD1 (6 bases). This CDR3 spans 14 amino acids. The germline V and J ends were trimmed by 5 bases and 0 bases, with 10 bases remaining between them. From germline, CDR1 is SEHNR and CDR2 FQNEAQ (reference sequence). CDR3 nucleotides: TGTGCCAGCAGCCCGAGGACAGTGAACACTGAAGCTTTCTTT. It yields the protein CASSPRTVNTEAFF.

This clonotype has at least ten counts. The J gene is TRBJ2-2, the V gene TRBV6-1, with a weak D call TRBD1 (6 bases). Germline V gives CDR1 MNHNS, CDR2 SASEGT. The germline V and J ends were trimmed by 7 bases and 6 bases, with 18 bases remaining between them. The CDR3 runs to 15 residues. The CDR3 DNA reads TGTGCCAGCACTCTGGGGGCAGGGCCCGCCGGGGAGCTGTTTTTT. This codes for CASTLGAGPAGELFF.

This clonotype was observed at least ten times. The rearrangement links TRBV14 to TRBJ2-5; D not certain. CDR3 length equals 15 residues. V gave up 0 bases and J gave up 3 bases, with 11 bases separating them. Germline values: CDR1 SGHDN, CDR2 FVKESK. The CDR3 bases are TGTGCCAGCAGCCAAGATGCGAGGCCAAAAGAGACCCAGTACTTC. Protein product: CASSQDARPKETQYF. Combining the CDR3 with reference TRBV14 and TRBJ2-5 gives the whole variable domain EAGVTQFPSHSVIEKGQTVTLRCDPISGHDNLYWYRRVMGKEIKFLLHFVKESKQDESGMPNNRFLAERTGGTYSTLKVQPAELEDSGVYFCASSQDARPKETQYFGPGTRLLVL.

V usage is TRBV12-5 and J usage is TRBJ2-3, with 12 nucleotides matching TRBD1. Germline V gene lookup returns CDR1 LGHNT and CDR2 FRNRAP. The CDR3 spans 16 residues. With V trimmed by 5 bases and J by 5 bases, 8 bases remained unmatched. CDR3 in DNA: TGTGCTAGTGGTAGCTGGGACAGGGGGCATGAAGATACGCAGTATTTT. It yields the protein CASGSWDRGHEDTQYF.